This T cell receptor beta chain was obtained from a study of cytomegalovirus exposure and HLA in healthy donors. Of note for this clone: Its specificity is not known.

Study conclusions and caveats: Three chains linked to CMV were shown in vitro to be specific for CMV antigens. A list of 150 to 200 TCR beta chains associated with cytomegalovirus was given. Clusters of TCRs from the first cohort tended to co-occur in the 120 or so validation repertoires (as a later analysis found). The study found most TCR sequences rare, yet found some public TCRs in many donors.

The data were produced by immunoSEQ multiplex PCR, yet TCRdb's version contains in-frame clones alone and is incomplete. The sample includes fewer than 200,000 clones, about 86% seen only once; the top ten take roughly 1.3%. The TCR was taken from a woman under 40 in good health and CMV-seronegative. The sample consisted of PBMCs.

CDR3 sequence reads: CASEAPTGTGVQETQYF. The CDR3 nucleotides are TGTGCCAGCGAGGCCCCGACCGGGACAGGGGTCCAAGAGACCCAGTACTTC. The J gene is TRBJ2-5, the V gene TRBV2; the match to TRBD1 covers 10 bases. CDR1 SNHLY and CDR2 FYNNEI come from the germline V gene. The J segment lost 1 base and the V segment lost 8 bases, leaving 13 bases of the junction unmatched. The CDR3 runs to 17 residues.